This TCR beta chain stems from a study of T-cell reconstitution after alpha-beta-depleted transplantation in children. This clonotype was counted a few times. Antigen: not known. For TCRbeta, the library was prepared with unique molecular identifiers. Each CDR3 protein gets one entry after TCRdb re-called the PCR reads with MiXCR. The profile shows around 370,000 distinct CDR3 sequences, about a sixth of them singletons. Study results and caveats: Several hundred expanded graft clones reportedly were the source of alpha-beta T cells about two months after transplant. Diversity of TCRbeta at day 60 was high in some patients, arising from surviving recipient T cells and thymic progenitors. T-cell counts and diversity at one year following transplant were attributed mainly to newly produced T cells.

The sequence derives from a male patient aged 2 to 9 who had a stem cell transplant for acute lymphoblastic leukemia, so the T cells may come from the graft donor. The material was PBMCs, mostly from graft donor cells, obtained 360 days after TCRalphabeta/CD19-depleted stem cell transplant.

CDR3 residues: CASSLYGESGETQYF. The CDR3 DNA is TGTGCCAGCAGTTTATACGGCGAGTCAGGGGAGACCCAGTACTTC. J is TRBJ2-5 and V is TRBV12-3 or TRBV12-4; D is perhaps TRBD1 (5 bases). Trimming cost V 2 bases and J 5 bases, with 15 bases left between them. The CDR3 has 15 amino acids.